Shown below are 10 T cell receptor beta chains from a single sample sequenced in a study of cytomegalovirus exposure and HLA in healthy donors. The assay was immunoSEQ multiplex PCR, and TCRdb's table has in-frame clones only and misses some. Found here are approximately 200,000 clones, 75% to 85% of them singletons; the top ten hold under 15%. Input material: PBMCs. These receptors all stem from a woman aged 25 to 39 in good health and CMV-seropositive.

The J gene is TRBJ2-1, the V gene TRBV10-3, with 7 bases lining up with TRBD2. CDR1 and CDR2 (germline): ENHRY, SYGVKD. J gave up 6 bases and V 7 bases, and 9 bases lay outside the gene matches. The CDR3 is 14 amino acids. CDR3 residues: CAIKAGAYGNEQFF. In DNA form, the CDR3 reads TGTGCCATCAAGGCGGGAGCCTATGGCAATGAGCAGTTCTTC.

In this sample, this clone turned up once. This sequence joins TRBV6-5 and TRBJ1-2; 7 positions agree with TRBD1. The germline gives CDR1 MNHEY, CDR2 SVGAGI. The CDR3 covers 13 residues. The ends lost 6 bases at V and 7 bases at J; junction bases unmatched: 8. In DNA, the CDR3 is TGTGCCAGCAGGCAAGACAGGGTTGTTGGCTACACCTTC. Residues: CASRQDRVVGYTF.

This chain joins TRBV6-5 and TRBJ1-5, with TRBD1 as a possible D gene (6 bases). The CDR3 length is 16 residues. The V end was cut by 2 bases, the J end by 0 bases, with 11 bases between. Germline V gene data show CDR1 as MNHEY and CDR2 as SVGAGI. The CDR3 sequence is CASSYRGGPSNQPQHF. DNA for the CDR3: TGTGCCAGCAGTTACCGCGGGGGGCCTAGCAATCAGCCCCAGCATTTT.

The gene calls are TRBV4-1 and TRBJ2-7, with 8 bases identical to TRBD1. The CDR3 loop spans 16 amino acids. Germline-derived CDR1 and CDR2 are MGHRA and YSYEKL. Trimming removed 0 bases from V and 2 bases from J; junction bases left unmatched: 6. CDR3 coding DNA: TGCGCCAGCAGCCAAGAGGGACAGGTGACCACCTACGAGCAGTACTTC. Its protein product is CASSQEGQVTTYEQYF.

This chain joins TRBV10-1 and TRBJ2-3; D is perhaps TRBD2 (5 bases). With 3 bases removed from V and 6 bases from J, the gap between germline ends came to 10 bases. This CDR3 is built from 13 residues. CDR1 and CDR2 from the germline V gene are WNHNN and SYGVQD (reference sequence). The CDR3 is CASSETLADTQYF. The CDR3 nucleotides read TGCGCCAGCAGTGAAACCTTAGCGGATACGCAGTATTTT.

This clone turned up a few times. This rearrangement joins TRBV28 to TRBJ1-2; 8 nucleotides match TRBD1. The CDR3 consists of 13 residues. The trim removed 7 bases at V and 3 bases at J, leaving 4 bases unmatched. Germline-derived CDR1 and CDR2 are MDHEN and SYDVKM. Written as DNA, the CDR3 is TGTGCCAGCACGGACAGGGTGGACTATGGCTACACCTTC. Its protein product is CASTDRVDYGYTF.

This chain links TRBV27 with TRBJ2-3, with D possibly matching TRBD2 (5 bases). From germline, CDR1 is MNHEY and CDR2 SMNVEV (reference sequence). The CDR3 runs to 14 residues. The V end lost 6 bases, the J end lost 0 bases, and 10 bases lay between the germline ends. CDR3 protein: CASRDYASTDTQYF. The CDR3 bases are TGTGCCAGCAGAGACTATGCTAGCACAGATACGCAGTATTTT.

The CDR3 region is CASSSDRGYTEAFF. Here the CDR3 DNA reads TGTGCCAGCAGTTCGGACAGAGGATACACTGAAGCTTTCTTT. The V and J genes are TRBV6-5 and TRBJ1-1, with TRBD1 as a possible D gene (6 bases). CDR3 length: 14 residues. The V end lost 4 bases, the J end lost 3 bases, and 12 bases lay between the germline ends. Germline values: CDR1 MNHEY, CDR2 SVGAGI.

The chain combines TRBV28 with TRBJ1-5; TRBD1 might be the D (5 bases). The CDR3 covers 17 residues. The germline V and J ends were trimmed by 4 bases and 0 bases, with 16 bases remaining between them. CDR1 MDHEN and CDR2 SYDVKM come from the germline V gene. CDR3 DNA: TGTGCCAGCAGTTCCGGGACTTTAGGTTATAGCAATCAGCCCCAGCATTTT. Translating gives CASSSGTLGYSNQPQHF.

This rearrangement joins TRBV5-6 to TRBJ1-2; 11 bases align to TRBD1. There are 13 residues in the CDR3. Per the germline V gene, CDR1 is SGHDT and CDR2 is YYEEEE. The V gene end was trimmed by 5 bases and the J gene end by 8 bases; junction bases not matched to a gene: 5. The CDR3 loop reads CASRTDRGQGYTF. DNA of the CDR3: TGTGCCAGCAGAACGGACAGGGGGCAAGGCTACACCTTC.